Following are 14 T cell receptor beta chains from one sample sequenced in a study of blood T cells in healthy people across ages. Combining a sample-barcoded 5' primer with a J-beta primer mix, a second PCR ran for 7 to 11 cycles. TCRdb re-derived calls from the 5' RACE reads in MiXCR, one entry per CDR3 protein. The sample consists of more than 550,000 distinct CDR3 sequences, 22% of them appearing once. The sequenced material came from blood. These receptors were collected from a man between 65 and 85 years old in good health.

This clonotype has a single count. The chain carries TRBV7-8 and TRBJ2-7, with D tentatively TRBD1 or TRBD2 (5 bases each). Germline CDR1 is SGHVS and CDR2 is FQNEAQ. V lost 6 bases, J lost 7 bases, and 19 bases lay in between. The CDR3 loop spans 14 amino acids. In nucleotides, the CDR3 is TGTGCCAGCAGTATCTCGGGACGGGCTGGGGAGCAGTACTTC. Protein product: CASSISGRAGEQYF.

This clonotype was counted a few times. This chain links TRBV25-1 with TRBJ2-5; no firm D call. The CDR3 runs 12 residues. V lost 4 bases and J lost 1, with 4 bases in between. CDR1 and CDR2 from the germline V gene are MGHDK and SYGVNS. CDR3 in amino acids: CASSVFQETQYF. CDR3 in DNA: TGTGCCAGCAGTGTTTTCCAAGAGACCCAGTACTTC.

This clonotype has just a few counts. The rearrangement links TRBV3-1 to TRBJ2-5, with D unresolved. This CDR3 contains 16 residues. Germline values: CDR1 LGHDT, CDR2 YNNKEL (reference sequence). Trimming cost V 4 bases and J 2 bases, with 17 bases left between them. The CDR3 nucleotides read TGTGCCAGCAGCCCCGTCATGGCGGAACCACAAGAGACCCAGTACTTC. The encoded protein is CASSPVMAEPQETQYF.

This sequence joins TRBV18 and TRBJ2-1; TRBD2 matches at 7 bases. CDR1 and CDR2 (germline): KGHSH, LQKENI. CDR3 length: 16 amino acids. With 2 bases clipped from V and 4 bases from J, the junction kept 8 bases outside the gene matches. Here the CDR3 DNA reads TGTGCCAGCTCACCATTGACCGGGGGAGGGTACAATGAGCAGTTCTTC. It yields the protein CASSPLTGGGYNEQFF.

The J gene is TRBJ1-1, the V gene TRBV2; D is unresolved. This CDR3 spans 14 amino acids. Trimming removed 7 bases from V and 0 bases from J, with 12 bases in between. The germline V gene encodes CDR1 SNHLY and CDR2 FYNNEI. CDR3 bases: TGTGCCAGCATTCGACACGGAGTGAACACTGAAGCTTTCTTT. Protein product: CASIRHGVNTEAFF.

The chain is built from TRBV20-1 and TRBJ2-2; possible D gene TRBD2, 5 bases. V lost 1 base, J lost 4 bases, and 13 bases lay in between. The germline CDR1 and CDR2 sequences are DFQATT and SNEGSKA (reference sequence). There are 15 residues in the CDR3. The CDR3: CSARAGGRFTGELFF. The CDR3 DNA follows: TGCAGTGCTAGAGCAGGAGGCAGGTTCACCGGGGAGCTGTTTTTT.

The CDR3, as DNA: TGTGCCAGCAGTTGGTACCGGGACTCCGACCAGTATTTT. Translating gives CASSWYRDSDQYF. The rearrangement joins TRBV27 to TRBJ2-3, with D possibly being TRBD2 (6 bases). Germline V gene data show CDR1 as MNHEY and CDR2 as SMNVEV (reference sequence). This CDR3 region has 13 residues. V was cut by 4 bases and J by 12 bases, with 17 bases left in between.

This clonotype occurred a few times. This chain links TRBV2 with TRBJ1-1, with D unclear. The CDR3 runs to 12 residues. Germline V gene lookup returns CDR1 SNHLY and CDR2 FYNNEI. V lost 7 bases and J 12 bases, leaving 18 bases between the germline ends. The CDR3 sequence is CASIRGPRNPFF. The CDR3 DNA reads as TGTGCCAGCATAAGAGGGCCCCGAAACCCTTTCTTT.

This clonotype has a handful of counts. This chain uses TRBV5-1 with TRBJ2-7, with D maybe TRBD2 (5 bases). CDR3 length: 17 amino acids. CDR1 and CDR2 from the germline V gene are SGHRS and YFSETQ. V lost 0 bases, J lost 4 bases, and 20 bases lay in between. CDR3 sequence: CASSLAELLTGRYEQYF. CDR3 DNA sequence: TGCGCCAGCAGCTTGGCCGAATTATTGACGGGGAGATACGAGCAGTACTTC.

The rearrangement uses TRBV2 and TRBJ2-7; D remains ambiguous. V shed 7 bases and J shed 2 bases, with 12 bases lying between them. The germline V gene has CDR1 SNHLY and CDR2 FYNNEI. The CDR3 runs to 13 residues. The CDR3 region is CASIRQTPYEQYF. The DNA for the CDR3 is TGTGCCAGCATACGACAAACCCCCTACGAGCAGTACTTC.

This clonotype was seen a few times. The chain is built from TRBV5-8 and TRBJ2-5; TRBD2 might be the D (5 bases). The J call may be wrong; the DNA end is better matched by TRBJ2-1. Germline assignment: CDR1 SGHTS and CDR2 YDEGEE. This CDR3 has 15 residues. DNA for the CDR3: TGTGCCAGCAGCTTGGAAGGGCTAGCCTTAGGTGAGCAGTTCTTC. This codes for CASSLEGLALGEQFF.

This clonotype was seen at least ten times. V gene TRBV7-8 combines with J gene TRBJ2-1, with TRBD2 identical over 8 bases. CDR3 length: 11 amino acids. Germline lookup yields CDR1 SGHVS and CDR2 FQNEAQ. Trimming cost V 6 bases and J 10 bases; bases outside gene matches: 2. Written as DNA, the CDR3 is TGTGCCAGCAGTAGACTAGCGGAGCAGTTCTTC. This sequence encodes CASSRLAEQFF.

The chain joins TRBV3-1 to TRBJ2-5, with D perhaps given as TRBD1 or TRBD2 (5 bases each). This CDR3 has 13 amino acids. Per the germline V gene, CDR1 is LGHDT and CDR2 is YNNKEL (reference sequence). Trimming removed 4 bases at V and 4 bases at J, with 10 bases between. CDR3 amino acids: CASSPRDVETQYF. CDR3 DNA sequence: TGTGCCAGCAGCCCCCGGGACGTAGAGACCCAGTACTTC.

This clonotype was picked up one time. The CDR3 spells CASKVGGTRYEQYF. CDR3 coding DNA: TGTGCCAGCAAGGTGGGGGGGACCCGATACGAGCAGTACTTC. The rearrangement joins TRBV7-2 to TRBJ2-7; 7 nucleotides match TRBD2. Germline assignment: CDR1 SGHTA and CDR2 FQGNSA. This CDR3 contains 14 residues. Unmatched junction bases numbered 10, after V lost 7 bases and J lost 4 bases.